This record concerns one T cell receptor beta chain sequence. The antigen this receptor binds is unknown. No base-level quality is on record; no much larger clone is a single base apart. The receptor library was made with multiplex PCR. TCRdb records Illumina HiSeq 4000 as the sequencer. TCR beta libraries were built with iRepertoire HTBI primers and Arm-PCR amplification of CDR3 regions. Before sequencing, the PCR products went through gel purification. The paper's processing steps were these. Gene usage analysis of CDR3 amino acid clonotypes relied on the 62 TRBV and about 15 TRBJ segments identified across samples. COPE and FqMerger were used to merge the filtered high-quality paired reads into contigs. BLAST was used to align contigs to IMGT TRBV, TRBD and TRBJ reference genes, and CDR3 was defined according to IMGT. Any clonotype with a frequency above 0.1% was classified as a highly expanded clone. Shannon entropy was used to measure repertoire diversity, and the Gini coefficient was used to measure V-J evenness. A clonotype found in more than one individual was treated as public. The public reads were reanalyzed by TCRdb: fastp trimming at Q25, MiXCR alignment, in-frame beta chains only. Each CDR3 protein gets just one entry, which takes the most common genes and DNA from the rows behind it. Clone size and V and J calls follow TCRdb, not the original study. This sample lists about 200,000 distinct CDR3 sequences; roughly a fifth were detected once. The ten largest account for around 11% of the sample.

The data belong to a study of regulatory T cells in long-lasting Graves disease (TCRdb year 2021). Looking at the study overall: Newly diagnosed Graves' disease patients had taken antithyroid drugs for less than 3 months. A total of around 33 samples underwent TCR sequencing, from about 13 patients with persistent Graves' disease and some 20 patients with newly diagnosed Graves' disease. This study used TCR sequencing and RNA sequencing of peripheral blood to compare persistent Graves' disease patients against newly diagnosed Graves' disease patients. The study was conducted in China and was registered as a clinical trial. Beyond this particular receptor, the publication reports: Persistent patients shared more public clonotypes among themselves (fewer than 3,000) than newly diagnosed patients did (roughly 910). The authors noted that the small sample size was a limitation that may lower accuracy. Preferential use of TRBV28, TRBJ1-2 and TRBJ2-5 was observed in persistent disease, whereas TRBV20-1 and TRBJ2-1 were favored in newly diagnosed disease. Compared with newly diagnosed patients, patients with persistent Graves' disease had lower TCR Shannon entropy and fewer highly expanded clones, which suggests clonal expansion. Only the TCR beta chain was sequenced and analyzed. Peripheral blood alone was examined, since thyroid tissue, which constituted the primary lesion, could not be accessed.

The time point label, as the study defines it: newly diagnosed GD, antithyroid drugs for less than 3 months. For both TCR sequencing and RNA sequencing, RNA was extracted from PBMCs in TRIzol. Graves' disease was diagnosed according to American Thyroid Association guidelines. The patients came from an endocrinology department in Xi'an, China. From each patient, 8 to 10 milliliters of peripheral blood was collected into an EDTA anticoagulant tube. Ficoll Paque Plus density gradient separation was used to isolate PBMCs, and no additional T cell sorting was done. An Agilent 2100 Bioanalyzer and agarose gel were used to check RNA quality, while a NanoDrop 2000 measured RNA concentration. Trimming at the junction amounts to 4 bases on V and 0 bases on J, and the germline ends lie 13 bases apart. The CDR3, from cysteine to phenylalanine, totals 16 residues. Only CDR3 DNA is held: 48 bases, read in frame from base 1. From the germline V gene (reference sequence), CDR1 is LNHDA and CDR2 is SQIVND.

The data were also submitted as part of a second study, on T cells in Graves' hyperthyroidism and ophthalmopathy. The second study, in turn, reports: Stable Graves' hyperthyroidism was defined as no progression to ophthalmopathy during 18 months of follow-up. Hyperthyroidism patients were aged 18 to 65 years and newly diagnosed, with disease duration of less than 2 months. Patients with uncontrolled infections, other autoimmune diseases, pregnancy or lactation were excluded. Diagnoses were established on the basis of clinical symptoms, serum thyroxine and TRAb, thyroid ultrasound, and orbital computed tomography. The first round of RT-PCR for the TCR CDR3 was performed with the HTBI primer set and the Qiagen OneStep RT-PCR kit. Blood samples also contained most of the expanded thyroid clonotypes (frequency above 0.001), which suggests that blood repertoires may reflect thyroid immune responses. Ophthalmopathy was separated from stable hyperthyroidism by a 13 V-J signature model, with around 88% sensitivity and roughly 84% specificity obtained in cross-validation and 80%/75% obtained in testing. In validation, the model predicted progression to ophthalmopathy with around 71% sensitivity and 72% to 85% specificity, a median of 6.5 months before onset. To identify distinguishing TCR V-J signatures, a discovery cohort of around 100 patients was used, comprising under 45 with Graves' ophthalmopathy and 57 with stable Graves' hyperthyroidism. An independent validation cohort of about 19 hyperthyroidism patients and 17 patients who later progressed to ophthalmopathy tested prospective prediction of ophthalmopathy. The 100 discovery patients were divided at random into training and test sets in a 7:3 ratio. In addition, the study compared T-cell repertoires in thyroid tissue and in blood from six Graves' hyperthyroidism patients. After blood sampling, hyperthyroidism patients were treated with methimazole at a starting dose of 30 mg daily, and ophthalmopathy patients were treated with high-dose intravenous methylprednisolone. Libraries were constructed in a second round of multiplex PCR, after which size selection and purification were carried out. Paired-end sequencing of the libraries was performed with 100 bp reads on an Illumina HiSeq2000. SOAPnuke was used to process the raw data, throwing out any read that contained adapters or uncalled bases, had a mean Phred below 15, or lacked an exact constant-primer or identifier match. High-quality paired reads were merged with COPE v1.2.5, and unique nucleotide sequences were defined as clonotypes. MiTCR v1.1 was used to align the clonotypes against IMGT TRBV, TRBD and TRBJ reference segments. Only V-J combinations with frequency above 0.0001, covering 99% to 99.2% of repertoires, were analysed. A TCS score was defined as the ratio of F50 (clonal expansion) to E x V (chaos), with BLOSUM62-based TCRdist applied between CDR3 peptides within each V-J. Welch's t-statistics and random forest reduced several hundred V-J features to fewer than 15, which were used in a naive Bayes classifier (R e1071). No statistical method was used to fix the sample size in advance, and group allocation was not hidden from the investigators. The paper reports TCR Vbeta CDR3 sequencing of about 140 peripheral blood samples: under 45 ophthalmopathy, about 75 hyperthyroidism and roughly 17 progressor patients.

Recombination joined TRBV19 with TRBJ1-5, with the D gene not confidently named. The sequencing used peripheral blood mononuclear cells (PBMCs), collected at new diagnosis, from a patient treated with antithyroid drugs. This TCR derives from a woman aged 30 to 39 with Graves disease. Donor details come from another sample of the same person, matched by shared clones. The nucleotide sequence is TGTGCCAGTAGTACCCTCCGGGAATATAGCAATCAGCCCCAGCATTTT. Its protein product is CASSTLREYSNQPQHF.